Below, 10 T cell receptor beta chains from the same sample are listed, as sequenced in a study of CD8 T cells in Susac syndrome. RNA totalling roughly 0.45 to 1 ug underwent reverse transcription with random hexamers. Each CDR3 protein gets one entry after TCRdb re-called the immunoSEQ multiplex PCR reads with MiXCR. Of 330,000 or so distinct CDR3 sequences listed, 75% to 85% are singletons. The sample was CD8+ T cells from PBMCs. The source is a human donor with multiple sclerosis.

The table lists this clonotype with a few counts. V and J are TRBV6-2 or TRBV6-3 and TRBJ2-1; TRBD2 aligns across 8 bases. Trimming removed 6 bases from V and 2 bases from J; junction bases left unmatched: 3. From germline, CDR1 is MNHEY and CDR2 SVGEGT. The CDR3 has 14 amino acids. CDR3 region: CASSTGLAYNEQFF. Here the CDR3 DNA reads TGTGCCAGCAGCACGGGACTAGCCTACAATGAGCAGTTCTTC.

CDR3 loop: CASSLPTTSSYEQYF. DNA of the CDR3: TGTGCCAGCAGCCTCCCCACAACCTCCTCCTACGAGCAGTACTTC. The V and J genes are TRBV28 and TRBJ2-7; D is ambiguous. Trimming shortened V by 6 bases and J by 0 bases, and 15 bases separated the two germline ends. This CDR3 is 15 amino acids long. Germline lookup yields CDR1 MDHEN and CDR2 SYDVKM.

This clonotype was counted once. The chain employs TRBV5-6 and TRBJ1-1; 8 nucleotides agree with TRBD1. V gave up 4 bases and J gave up 5 bases; unmatched junction bases: 10. The CDR3 is 15 residues long. Germline V gene sequence: CDR1 SGHDT, CDR2 YYEEEE. The CDR3 here is CASSRAGTGGTEAFF. The CDR3 DNA sequence: TGTGCCAGCAGCAGAGCCGGGACAGGAGGGACTGAAGCTTTCTTT.

About this clonotype itself: At one end, the junction sequence differs from germline, possibly due to a read error. V usage is TRBV15 and J usage is TRBJ2-3, with 12 nucleotides matching TRBD2. The CDR3 spans 16 residues. In germline, CDR1 is LNHNV, CDR2 YYDKDF (reference sequence). The CDR3 sequence is CATSRGLAGSTDTQYF. The DNA of the CDR3 is TGTGCCACCAGTAGAGGACTAGCGGGAAGCACAGATACGCAGTATTTT.

This clonotype was seen only once. This chain links TRBV25-1 with TRBJ2-2; the D gene could be TRBD1 or TRBD2 (5 bases each). Germline V gene sequence: CDR1 MGHDK, CDR2 SYGVNS. This CDR3 is 16 amino acids long. Trimming took off 3 bases at V and 0 bases at J, with 11 bases between the two ends. For the CDR3, the DNA is TGTGCCAGCAGTGATTGGGACCGCACGAACACCGGGGAGCTGTTTTTT. This sequence encodes CASSDWDRTNTGELFF.

The chain recombines TRBV28 with TRBJ1-5; 7 positions agree with TRBD1. Germline loops: CDR1 MDHEN, CDR2 SYDVKM. Trimming removed 5 bases from V and 3 bases from J; junction bases left unmatched: 4. There are 14 residues in the CDR3. The CDR3, as DNA: TGTGCCAGCAGTCCGACAGGGAACAATCAGCCCCAGCATTTT. It encodes CASSPTGNNQPQHF.

The chain uses TRBV19 and TRBJ1-5; no definite D call. The CDR3 covers 13 residues. Germline V CDR1 and CDR2: LNHDA, SQIVND (reference sequence). Trimming took off 2 bases at V and 6 bases at J, with 8 bases between the two ends. The CDR3 region has the DNA TGTGCCAGTAGTATAAGAGACATTCAGCCCCAGCATTTT. Its translation: CASSIRDIQPQHF.

The chain combines TRBV9 with TRBJ1-4; no clear D gene. Between the trimmed V and J ends, which lost 0 bases and 5 bases, there was a span of 20 bases. Germline V gene lookup returns CDR1 SGDLS and CDR2 YYNGEE. The CDR3 has 18 amino acids. The chain's CDR3 is CASSVAPGPTSGNEKLFF. Written as DNA, the CDR3 is TGTGCCAGCAGCGTAGCCCCAGGACCCACATCCGGAAATGAAAAACTGTTTTTT. Together with reference TRBV9 and TRBJ1-4, the CDR3 gives the full variable domain: DSGVTQTPKHLITATGQRVTLRCSPRSGDLSVYWYQQSLDQGLQFLIQYYNGEERAKGNILERFSAQQFPDLHSELNLSSLELGDSALYFCASSVAPGPTSGNEKLFFGSGTQLSVL.

V and J are TRBV5-1 and TRBJ1-1; possible D gene TRBD1, 5 bases. Trimming removed 3 bases at V and 2 bases at J, with 8 bases between. The CDR3 has 13 residues. In germline, CDR1 is SGHRS, CDR2 YFSETQ. The CDR3 region is CASSYQGNTEAFF. The CDR3 DNA is TGCGCCAGCAGCTACCAGGGTAACACTGAAGCTTTCTTT.

A note on this clonotype: The junction departs from the called germline gene at one end, perhaps through a read error. The chain couples TRBV5-6 to TRBJ1-2, with 9 nucleotides matching TRBD1. The CDR3 has 16 amino acids. Germline V gene sequence: CDR1 SGHDT, CDR2 YYEEEE. CDR3 DNA sequence: TGTGCCAGCAGCCCCCCGGCGGGACAGGGAGTTTATGGCTGCACCTTC. It yields the protein CASSPPAGQGVYGCTF.